This T cell receptor beta chain was recovered during a study of Ad26.COV2.S vaccination and SARS-CoV-2 variants. Study results and caveats: Non-spike TCR breadth showed similarity between vaccine and placebo recipients.

Clones were read by immunoSEQ multiplex PCR, and TCRdb kept only the in-frame ones, dropping some. This repertoire shows about 320,000 clones, around 83% found once; its top ten account for 1.9%. This clone was recorded a few times. Its antigen is undetermined. Treatment given: around 19 received Ad26.COV2.S at low or high dose, single or two shots; 5 received placebo; per-sample allocation not given. The samples date from day 63 after the first vaccine or placebo injection. The sample consisted of peripheral blood, taken in a trial of Ad26.COV2.S vaccine versus placebo. The TCR originated in a person between 18 and 60 years old who received the Ad26.COV2.S COVID-19 vaccine or a placebo.

The CDR3 nucleotides are TGTGCCAGCAGCCAACCCTTTGGGACCCTCCACTTT. As protein: CASSQPFGTLHF. The chain is built from TRBV6-2 or TRBV6-3 and TRBJ1-6, with D uncertain. The CDR3 totals 12 residues. V lost 6 bases and J 14 bases, leaving 14 bases between the germline ends. Looked up from germline, CDR1 is MNHEY and CDR2 is SVGEGT.